This T cell receptor beta chain was captured by sequencing in a study of vaccination and CD4 T cells after COVID-19. Sequence data for DNA of cultured CD4+ T cells were generated by the Oncomine TCR Beta short-read assay. Using the QIAamp micro DNA kit, genomic DNA was extracted from the CD4+ T cells that had been cultured. TCRdb analysed the PCR reads with MiXCR anew, one entry per CDR3 protein. The profile shows more than 8,500 distinct CDR3 sequences, around two fifths of them singletons. With regard to this clonotype: Its antigen remains unidentified.

V lost 5 bases to trimming and J lost 6 bases, with 19 bases between them. Per the germline V gene, CDR1 is MDHEN and CDR2 is SYDVKM. The CDR3 loop spans 16 amino acids. Indicated treatment: approximately 9-day PBMC culture with coronavirus spike peptide pools or control peptides (ViraFEST assay). The collection of CD4+ T cells from the unexposed donor took place before the COVID-19 pandemic (2011-2018). Days 3 and 7 saw half the medium replaced with fresh IL-2 medium. The TCR sequence derives from a human donor in good health. Specimen: CD4+ T cells from blood, cultured in vitro. The rearrangement links TRBV28 to TRBJ2-2; D remains ambiguous. The CDR3, as DNA: TGTGCCAGCAGTAACCTCAGAGGAACGGCGGCCGGGGAGCTGTTTTTT. It yields the protein CASSNLRGTAAGELFF.